This T cell receptor beta chain is drawn from a study of T cell repertoires in cytomegalovirus infection. Overall study context: Selection of CMV epitopes for the study included recently identified HLA-C-restricted and well-studied HLA-B-restricted ones. Study outcomes and limitations: Of the TCR beta families, the public ones yielded a cumulative frequency that identified carriers of CMV plus the relevant HLA.

From the reads, TCRdb called clonotypes with MiXCR, one entry per CDR3 protein. The data show roughly 170,000 distinct CDR3 sequences, with about 20% seen just once and 25% held by the top ten. V lost 1 base and J lost 0, with 12 bases in between. Germline values: CDR1 MNHEY, CDR2 SVGEGT. CDR3 length: 16 amino acids. A few counts support this clonotype. Its antigen is undetermined. The source was CD8+ T cells from cultured PBMCs, collected from culture after CMV antigen stimulation. The clonotype was recovered from a human donor in good health (CMV status not recorded). Some clones in this sample may be carry-over from other donors' samples. The chain has TRBV6-2 or TRBV6-3 and TRBJ2-5, with D maybe TRBD2 (5 bases). CDR3 protein: CASSYFRTGNQETQYF. The CDR3 DNA sequence: TGTGCCAGCAGTTACTTCCGGACGGGAAACCAAGAGACCCAGTACTTC.